A single sample gave rise to the 28 T cell receptor beta chains below, sequenced in a study of blood T cell repertoires in COVID-19. Produced via immunoSEQ multiplex PCR; TCRdb's table is partial and in-frame only. Of a few hundred thousand clones in the sample, about 87% were seen once. Material for sequencing was PBMCs or T cells enriched from blood (not recorded which). All receptors come from a woman aged 50 to 60 who had recovered from COVID-19.

The V call is TRBV18, the J call TRBJ2-7; D may be TRBD2 (6 bases). CDR1 and CDR2 from the germline V gene are KGHSH and LQKENI. With 2 bases removed from V and 3 bases from J, the gap between germline ends came to 20 bases. CDR3 length: 17 residues. Here the CDR3 reads CASSPGGTSQGYYEQYF. The CDR3 region has the DNA TGTGCCAGCTCACCAGGGGGGACGAGTCAGGGATACTACGAGCAGTACTTC. The full variable domain, rest sourced from reference TRBV18 and TRBJ2-7, is NAGVMQNPRHLVRRRGQEARLRCSPMKGHSHVYWYRQLPEEGLKFMVYLQKENIIDESGMPKERFSAEFPKEGPSILRIQQVVRGDSAAYFCASSPGGTSQGYYEQYFGPGTRLTVT.

The sample holds one count of this clone. The chain links TRBV5-6 to TRBJ1-5; TRBD1 aligns across 8 bases. Germline lookup yields CDR1 SGHDT and CDR2 YYEEEE. Trimming removed 2 bases from V and 6 bases from J; junction bases left unmatched: 4. The CDR3 sequence is 14 residues long. The CDR3 region is CASSFRGQVQPQHF. The CDR3 bases are TGTGCCAGCAGCTTCAGGGGGCAAGTTCAGCCCCAGCATTTT.

The chain recombines TRBV6-5 with TRBJ1-2; 7 bases line up with TRBD1. J was trimmed by 4 bases and V by 7 bases; bases with no gene match: 6. The CDR3 spans 13 residues. Germline values: CDR1 MNHEY, CDR2 SVGAGI. CDR3 residues: CASKSDRAYGYTF. CDR3 nucleotide sequence: TGTGCCAGCAAGTCCGACAGGGCCTATGGCTACACCTTC.

The chain carries TRBV5-5 and TRBJ1-2; TRBD1 matches 8 bases. This CDR3 is built from 14 residues. J was trimmed by 8 bases and V by 6 bases; bases with no gene match: 12. Germline V CDR1 and CDR2: SGHKS, YYEKEE (reference sequence). The CDR3 coding sequence is TGTGCCAGCAACCCGGACAGGGCGAGGGTAGGCTACACCTTC. This translates into CASNPDRARVGYTF.

This clone was observed a few times. The gene calls are TRBV18 and TRBJ1-1, with unresolved D. Germline values: CDR1 KGHSH, CDR2 LQKENI. This CDR3 contains 17 residues. The ends were cut back, 4 bases at V and 5 bases at J, with 23 bases in the middle. In DNA form, the CDR3 reads TGTGCCAGCTCACTCGGCTATGTGTGGGAGACCAGTACTGAAGCTTTCTTT. As protein: CASSLGYVWETSTEAFF. Full variable domain (outside the CDR3, taken from reference TRBV18 and TRBJ1-1): NAGVMQNPRHLVRRRGQEARLRCSPMKGHSHVYWYRQLPEEGLKFMVYLQKENIIDESGMPKERFSAEFPKEGPSILRIQQVVRGDSAAYFCASSLGYVWETSTEAFFGQGTRLTVV.

J is TRBJ2-3 and V is TRBV3-1 (or the pseudogene TRBV3-2); D perhaps matches TRBD1 (5 bases). The CDR3 is 12 amino acids. Trimming removed 1 base at V and 8 bases at J, with 7 bases between. Germline V gives CDR1 LGHDT, CDR2 YNNKEL (reference sequence). CDR3 nucleotides: TGTGCCAGCAGCCAAGTAAGGGGTACGCAGTATTTT. Translating gives CASSQVRGTQYF.

The chain joins TRBV19 to TRBJ2-7; 9 bases line up with TRBD1. Germline lookup yields CDR1 LNHDA and CDR2 SQIVND (reference sequence). V lost 7 bases, J lost 3 bases, and 4 bases stayed unmatched. The CDR3 is 13 residues long. Written as DNA, the CDR3 is TGTGCCAGTACCGGGGGACAGGGCTACGAGCAGTACTTC. Its protein product is CASTGGQGYEQYF.

CDR3 residues: CASSQTQQADNEKLFF. CDR3 nucleotide sequence: TGTGCCAGCAGCCAAACCCAACAGGCCGATAATGAAAAACTGTTTTTT. The chain is built from TRBV14 and TRBJ1-4; D perhaps matches TRBD1 (5 bases). This CDR3 region has 16 residues. V was shortened by 2 bases and J by 4 bases, with 14 bases between the two germline ends. The germline V gene has CDR1 SGHDN and CDR2 FVKESK.

The chain has TRBV4-2 and TRBJ1-5; D is ambiguous. Germline lookup yields CDR1 LGHNA and CDR2 YNFKEQ. V lost 0 bases and J 6 bases, leaving 9 bases between the germline ends. The CDR3 contains 14 residues. The CDR3 region is CASSQEERIQPQHF. As DNA, the CDR3 is TGTGCCAGCAGCCAAGAAGAGAGGATTCAGCCCCAGCATTTT.

This chain joins TRBV4-2 and TRBJ1-5, with D tentatively TRBD1 (5 bases). The CDR3 runs to 17 residues. Trimming removed 0 bases from V and 0 bases from J, with 12 bases in between. Germline CDR1 reads LGHNA; CDR2 reads YNFKEQ. CDR3 coding DNA: TGTGCCAGCAGCCAAGAGATCCAACAGGCTAGCAATCAGCCCCAGCATTTT. Encoded protein: CASSQEIQQASNQPQHF.

V and J are TRBV7-9 and TRBJ2-7; TRBD1 might be the D (5 bases). The CDR3 contains 13 residues. Germline lookup yields CDR1 SEHNR and CDR2 FQNEAQ (reference sequence). The V end lost 3 bases, the J end lost 2 bases, and 8 bases lay between the germline ends. The CDR3: CASSLLDTYEQYF. CDR3 nucleotide sequence: TGTGCCAGCAGCTTGCTGGACACCTACGAGCAGTACTTC.

The rearrangement joins TRBV3-1 (or the pseudogene TRBV3-2) to TRBJ2-1; D not certain. This CDR3 contains 15 residues. Trimming stripped 1 base from V and 1 base from J, with 8 bases between. In germline, CDR1 is LGHDT, CDR2 YNNKEL (reference sequence). The CDR3 coding sequence is TGTGCCAGCAGCCAAGGTGCCCTATCCTACAATGAGCAGTTCTTC. Protein product: CASSQGALSYNEQFF.

The rearrangement joins TRBV6-2 or TRBV6-3 to TRBJ2-7; unclear D gene. CDR3 length equals 15 residues. The ends were cut back, 3 bases at V and 0 bases at J, with 12 bases in the middle. Germline V lookup: CDR1 MNHEY, CDR2 SVGEGT. The CDR3 DNA sequence: TGTGCCAGCAGTTATTCTACTCCGAGCTCCTACGAGCAGTACTTC. Residues: CASSYSTPSSYEQYF.

A single count supports this clone. A much larger clone differs from this one at a single base, so this may be a read error. The chain is built from TRBV6-5 and TRBJ2-5; TRBD2 agrees at 8 bases. There are 15 residues in the CDR3. Per the germline V gene, CDR1 is MNHEY and CDR2 is SVGAGI. The chain's CDR3 is CVSSGLAWSQETQYF. CDR3 nucleotides: TGTGTCAGCAGCGGACTAGCATGGAGCCAAGAGACCCAGTACTTC.

The rearrangement joins TRBV5-1 to TRBJ2-1; 8 bases agree with TRBD1. Germline V lookup: CDR1 SGHRS, CDR2 YFSETQ. V lost 3 bases, J lost 10 bases, and 15 bases stayed unmatched. This CDR3 has 16 amino acids. CDR3 residues: CASSSPLQGGLGEQFF. DNA for the CDR3: TGCGCCAGCAGCTCCCCATTACAGGGGGGCCTAGGGGAGCAGTTCTTC.

V and J are TRBV7-2 and TRBJ2-3; a weak D match, TRBD2 (5 bases). Germline V CDR1 and CDR2: SGHTA, FQGNSA. The CDR3 consists of 16 residues. V dropped 3 bases and J dropped 6 bases, with 19 bases sitting between them. For the CDR3, the DNA is TGTGCCAGCAGCTTGGAACCTAGCATCCGCGCTGATACGCAGTATTTT. Encoded protein: CASSLEPSIRADTQYF.

V usage is TRBV14 and J usage is TRBJ1-6; D gene unclear. V was shortened by 5 bases and J by 4 bases, with 9 bases between the two germline ends. This CDR3 is built from 14 residues. In germline, CDR1 is SGHDN, CDR2 FVKESK. As DNA, the CDR3 is TGTGCCAGCAGCAGAGCGGGGTATAATTCACCCCTCCACTTT. Encoded protein: CASSRAGYNSPLHF. The whole variable domain, filled in from reference TRBV14 and TRBJ1-6, reads EAGVTQFPSHSVIEKGQTVTLRCDPISGHDNLYWYRRVMGKEIKFLLHFVKESKQDESGMPNNRFLAERTGGTYSTLKVQPAELEDSGVYFCASSRAGYNSPLHFGNGTRLTVT.

About this clone itself: A read error is possible here, since a much larger clone lies one base away. The V gene is TRBV28, the J gene TRBJ1-2; no clear D gene. The CDR3 extends over 11 amino acids. Germline CDR1 is MDHEN and CDR2 is SYDVKM. Trimming cost V 2 bases and J 5 bases, with 3 bases left between them. The CDR3 sequence: CASSLQYGYTF. The CDR3 nucleotides are TGTGCCAGCAGTTTACAATATGGCTACACCTTC.

The chain couples TRBV10-3 to TRBJ1-3, with D perhaps TRBD1 (5 bases). The germline V gene has CDR1 ENHRY and CDR2 SYGVKD. The CDR3 extends over 13 amino acids. Between the trimmed V and J ends, which lost 7 bases and 7 bases, there was a span of 14 bases. The chain's CDR3 is CAIIGTSRNTIYF. The CDR3, as DNA: TGTGCCATCATTGGGACTTCGAGGAACACCATATATTTT.

The chain has TRBV7-9 and TRBJ2-2; TRBD1 agrees at 8 bases. CDR1 SEHNR and CDR2 FQNEAQ come from the germline V gene (reference sequence). Trimming cost V 0 bases and J 7 bases; bases outside gene matches: 7. The CDR3 contains 16 residues. The CDR3 region has the DNA TGTGCCAGCAGCTTAGCGCGGACAGGGAAGGGCGGGGAGCTGTTTTTT. Protein product: CASSLARTGKGGELFF.

The J gene is TRBJ2-7, the V gene TRBV10-2; weak D call: TRBD2 (5 bases). Germline V CDR1 and CDR2: WSHSY, SAAADI. Trimming took off 5 bases at V and 6 bases at J, with 11 bases between the two ends. CDR3 length: 12 amino acids. CDR3 DNA sequence: TGCGCCAGCAGTCCCGGGGTGGGCGAGCAGTACTTC. This translates into CASSPGVGEQYF.

J is TRBJ2-5 and V is TRBV4-3; D is unresolved. Germline CDR1 reads LGHNA; CDR2 reads YSLEER. The ends were cut back, 0 bases at V and 7 bases at J, with 12 bases in the middle. This CDR3 has 14 amino acids. DNA for the CDR3: TGCGCCAGCAGCCAAGATCTCGTAGTTGGGACCCAGTACTTC. Amino acid sequence: CASSQDLVVGTQYF.

The CDR3 loop reads CASSHRLAGDNEQFF. In DNA, the CDR3 is TGTGCCAGCAGCCACAGACTAGCGGGGGACAATGAGCAGTTCTTC. J is TRBJ2-1 and V is TRBV7-9; 12 nucleotides match TRBD2. Germline lookup yields CDR1 SEHNR and CDR2 FQNEAQ (reference sequence). CDR3 length equals 15 residues. The V gene end was trimmed by 5 bases and the J gene end by 5 bases; junction bases not matched to a gene: 4.

The J gene is TRBJ1-5, the V gene TRBV28; 9 nucleotides agree with TRBD1. Losses at the gene ends were 3 bases for V and 5 bases for J; bases not matched to a gene: 2. Germline V gene sequence: CDR1 MDHEN, CDR2 SYDVKM. The CDR3 runs to 14 residues. DNA for the CDR3: TGTGCCAGCAGTTTGAGGGACAGGGATCAGCCCCAGCATTTT. It yields the protein CASSLRDRDQPQHF.

The genes are TRBV6-5 and TRBJ2-5, with D possibly TRBD2 on 7 matching bases. CDR1 and CDR2 from the germline V gene are MNHEY and SVGAGI. The CDR3 has 15 residues. Between the trimmed V and J ends, which lost 6 bases and 0 bases, there was a span of 14 bases. The CDR3 spells CASSPGGRYQETQYF. CDR3 DNA: TGTGCCAGCAGCCCCGGGGGGCGGTACCAAGAGACCCAGTACTTC.

The chain is built from TRBV3-1 (or the pseudogene TRBV3-2) and TRBJ1-4, with 12 nucleotides matching TRBD1. V lost 3 bases, J lost 15 bases, and 17 bases stayed unmatched. In germline, CDR1 is LGHDT, CDR2 YNNKEL (reference sequence). The CDR3 is 17 residues long. The CDR3 loop is CASSHSTGTGGRGRMFF. In DNA, the CDR3 is TGTGCCAGCAGCCACTCTACGGGGACAGGGGGCCGGGGGAGGATGTTTTTT.

The chain has TRBV7-2 and TRBJ1-2, with D possibly matching TRBD1 (6 bases). This CDR3 contains 15 residues. Looked up from germline, CDR1 is SGHTA and CDR2 is FQGNSA. V was cut by 7 bases and J by 8 bases, with 23 bases left in between. In nucleotides, the CDR3 is TGTGCCAGCATCCCCGGGGGGACACCCTTCTCGGGCTACACCTTC. Its protein is CASIPGGTPFSGYTF.

The DNA for the CDR3 is TGTGCCAGCAGCTTATTTCGTGCAGGGGCCGAGCAGTACTTC. Its protein is CASSLFRAGAEQYF. The rearrangement uses TRBV7-9 and TRBJ2-7; D is perhaps TRBD1 (6 bases). The ends were cut back, 2 bases at V and 6 bases at J, with 14 bases in the middle. The length of the CDR3 is 14 residues. Germline V CDR1 and CDR2: SEHNR, FQNEAQ (reference sequence).